The T cell receptor (beta chain) described here comes from a study of cytomegalovirus exposure and HLA in healthy donors. Study-wide background: Both the 120 or so validation repertoires and the approximately 700 first-cohort repertoires used the same platform, as reported by a later analysis.

The validation cohort, a group of around 120 subjects, included the donors and was separate from the approximately 650-subject first cohort. Method: immunoSEQ multiplex PCR; TCRdb's copy keeps in-frame clones and lacks some. This sample has 120,000 to 150,000 clones, with approximately 90% found just once. The CDR3 runs to 17 residues. Germline loops: CDR1 SGDLS, CDR2 YYNGEE. After removal of 1 base from V and 0 bases from J, the junction contained 3 bases not matched to a gene. The sequence derives from a man aged 18 to 29 in good health and CMV-seropositive. This chain joins TRBV9 and TRBJ2-6; TRBD2 matches 8 bases. The sequencing input was PBMCs. CDR3 in DNA: TGTGCCAGCAGCGTAAGGCGGGGGGCCTCTGGGGCCAACGTCCTGACTTTC. Translating it yields CASSVRRGASGANVLTF.